The 22 T cell receptor beta chains in this list originate from one sample, sequenced in a study of T cells in localized non-small cell lung cancer. Generated by immunoSEQ multiplex PCR, the TCRdb table keeps only in-frame clones and is missing some. The data contain approximately 14,000 clones, about 80% of them seen just once; the ten biggest clones take up approximately 4.1%. The sequencing used peripheral blood, collected before any cancer treatment. The receptors come from a female donor over 55 with stage I squamous cell lung carcinoma.

The J gene is TRBJ2-1, the V gene TRBV6-5; no clear D. Germline V lookup: CDR1 MNHEY, CDR2 SVGAGI. The CDR3 length is 11 residues. The germline V and J ends were trimmed by 8 bases and 7 bases, with 9 bases remaining between them. The CDR3 spells CASLLGNEQFF. CDR3 DNA sequence: TGTGCCAGCCTCCTAGGGAATGAGCAGTTCTTC.

This sequence joins TRBV28 and TRBJ2-5, with a weak D call TRBD1 (5 bases). V dropped 6 bases and J dropped 5 bases, with 16 bases sitting between them. The CDR3 is made up of 14 amino acids. The germline CDR1 and CDR2 sequences are MDHEN and SYDVKM. For the CDR3, the DNA is TGTGCCAGCAGGGGCCAGGGTCCTGGGGAGACCCAGTACTTC. It encodes CASRGQGPGETQYF.

The J gene is TRBJ2-1, the V gene TRBV12-5; TRBD2 is a possible D gene (6 bases). The CDR3 length is 14 residues. Germline lookup yields CDR1 LGHNT and CDR2 FRNRAP. Trimming took 9 bases from V and 2 from J, leaving 14 bases between them. DNA of the CDR3: TGTGCTAGCCAACCCGGGGGTCCCTACAATGAGCAGTTCTTC. It is translated as CASQPGGPYNEQFF.

As DNA, the CDR3 is TGCGCCAGCACCAGGGAGCGGGGGGACACCGGGGAGCTGTTTTTT. This codes for CASTRERGDTGELFF. This chain joins TRBV5-1 and TRBJ2-2, with 9 bases aligning to TRBD2. Germline V lookup: CDR1 SGHRS, CDR2 YFSETQ. J gave up 3 bases and V 6 bases, and 6 bases lay outside the gene matches. The CDR3 covers 15 residues.

The V gene is TRBV2, the J gene TRBJ1-5, with D unresolved. The CDR3 runs 14 residues. V lost 3 bases and J 2 bases, leaving 8 bases between the germline ends. The germline CDR1 and CDR2 sequences are SNHLY and FYNNEI. The CDR3 region has the DNA TGTGCCAGCAGTGAGTCTCGGGGCAATCAGCCCCAGCATTTT. Protein sequence: CASSESRGNQPQHF.

The rearrangement links TRBV27 to TRBJ2-7; no clear D gene. The CDR3 has 15 residues. The V gene's germline CDR1 is MNHEY and CDR2 SMNVEV (reference sequence). The V gene lost 2 bases and the J gene lost 2 bases, with 13 bases spanning the gap. CDR3 loop: CASSLTLSTAYEQYF. CDR3 in DNA: TGTGCCAGCAGTTTAACCCTCTCGACGGCCTACGAGCAGTACTTC.

This sequence joins TRBV5-6 and TRBJ1-6, with TRBD1 identical over 9 bases. In germline, CDR1 is SGHDT, CDR2 YYEEEE. With 4 bases clipped from V and 7 bases from J, the junction kept 12 bases outside the gene matches. This CDR3 is 17 amino acids long. The CDR3 nucleotides are TGTGCCAGCAGCGGGGACAGGGCGAAAGTTGGGAATTCACCCCTCCACTTT. It specifies CASSGDRAKVGNSPLHF.

This clone was observed a few times. V usage is TRBV11-2 and J usage is TRBJ1-5; D unresolved. Trimming took off 3 bases at V and 0 bases at J, with 3 bases between the two ends. This CDR3 region has 13 residues. Germline-derived CDR1 and CDR2 are SGHAT and FQNNGV. The CDR3: CASSFDSNQPQHF. The CDR3, as DNA: TGTGCCAGCAGCTTCGATAGCAATCAGCCCCAGCATTTT.

The chain has TRBV5-5 and TRBJ1-1; TRBD1 might be the D (6 bases). Germline V lookup: CDR1 SGHKS, CDR2 YYEKEE (reference sequence). Deletions cut 1 base from V and 4 bases from J, with 11 bases between. The CDR3 covers 14 residues. DNA for the CDR3: TGTGCCAGCAGCTTGATCGACAGGAGCACTGAAGCTTTCTTT. It yields the protein CASSLIDRSTEAFF.

This clone was seen a handful of times. The chain couples TRBV9 to TRBJ1-6, with D possibly TRBD1 on 6 matching bases. Germline CDR1 and CDR2: SGDLS and YYNGEE. CDR3 length: 14 residues. Trimming took off 0 bases at V and 9 bases at J, with 10 bases between the two ends. The CDR3 coding sequence is TGTGCCAGCAGCGTAGAGGGGGGCAGTTCACCCCTCCACTTT. Its protein is CASSVEGGSSPLHF. Full variable domain (rest looked up from reference TRBV9 and TRBJ1-6): DSGVTQTPKHLITATGQRVTLRCSPRSGDLSVYWYQQSLDQGLQFLIQYYNGEERAKGNILERFSAQQFPDLHSELNLSSLELGDSALYFCASSVEGGSSPLHFGNGTRLTVT.

The chain has TRBV7-2 and TRBJ1-1; D is undetermined. V lost 8 bases to trimming and J lost 4 bases, with 14 bases between them. Germline CDR1 and CDR2: SGHTA and FQGNSA. CDR3 length: 13 amino acids. The CDR3 coding sequence is TGTGCCAGCGAGTTATGGCGGGGCACTGAAGCTTTCTTT. Its protein product is CASELWRGTEAFF.

The rearrangement links TRBV19 to TRBJ2-5, with D possibly being TRBD2 (5 bases). With 2 bases removed from V and 6 bases from J, the gap between germline ends came to 16 bases. CDR1 is LNHDA and CDR2 is SQIVND in the germline V gene (reference sequence). This CDR3 spans 15 amino acids. The CDR3 sequence is CASSISLAPAQTQYF. CDR3 sequence (DNA): TGTGCCAGTAGTATAAGTCTAGCCCCCGCGCAGACCCAGTACTTC.

This chain uses TRBV2 with TRBJ1-1; D is undetermined. CDR3 length: 13 amino acids. CDR1 is SNHLY, CDR2 FYNNEI, per germline. Trimming pared 3 bases from V and 9 bases from J, leaving 14 bases between. CDR3 amino acids: CASSERWAEKAFF. The CDR3 coding sequence is TGTGCCAGCAGTGAGAGGTGGGCCGAGAAAGCTTTCTTT.

The chain is built from TRBV11-2 and TRBJ1-5; D may be TRBD1 (5 bases). Germline CDR1 is SGHAT and CDR2 is FQNNGV. Trimming stripped 1 base from V and 6 bases from J, with 13 bases between. This CDR3 has 15 residues. The CDR3, as DNA: TGTGCCAGCAGCTTAGGTTCGGGGGGGACTCAGCCCCAGCATTTT. Translating gives CASSLGSGGTQPQHF.

The V and J genes are TRBV6-5 and TRBJ1-1, with 8 positions matching TRBD1. Germline V lookup: CDR1 MNHEY, CDR2 SVGAGI. The CDR3 has 14 amino acids. J lost 3 bases, V lost 6 bases, and 6 bases had no gene match. The CDR3 spells CASRAGGGDTEAFF. The DNA of the CDR3 is TGTGCCAGCAGGGCAGGGGGCGGGGACACTGAAGCTTTCTTT.

V gene TRBV5-8 combines with J gene TRBJ1-4; D might be TRBD1 (5 bases). CDR3 length: 14 amino acids. The germline V gene has CDR1 SGHTS and CDR2 YDEGEE. Trimming removed 4 bases from V and 8 bases from J, with 15 bases in between. The DNA of the CDR3 is TGTGCCAGCAGCCCGGGGGGAGGCAGCGAAAAACTGTTTTTT. It translates to CASSPGGGSEKLFF.

J is TRBJ2-4 and V is TRBV18; TRBD1 is a possible D gene (6 bases). CDR3 length equals 16 residues. V was shortened by 5 bases and J by 2 bases, with 16 bases between the two germline ends. Germline V gene sequence: CDR1 KGHSH, CDR2 LQKENI. The CDR3 reads CASSDRNRDPKNIQYF. DNA for the CDR3: TGTGCCAGCTCAGATCGTAACAGGGACCCCAAAAACATTCAGTACTTC.

This chain joins TRBV19 and TRBJ2-4, with D perhaps matching TRBD2 (5 bases). V shed 5 bases and J shed 4 bases, with 9 bases lying between them. Per germline, CDR1 LNHDA and CDR2 SQIVND (reference sequence). This CDR3 has 13 residues. DNA for the CDR3: TGTGCCAGTAGTCGGGATGGTAAAAACATTCAGTACTTC. This codes for CASSRDGKNIQYF. The whole variable domain, filled in from reference TRBV19 and TRBJ2-4, reads DGGITQSPKYLFRKEGQNVTLSCEQNLNHDAMYWYRQDPGQGLRLIYYSQIVNDFQKGDIAEGYSVSREKKESFPLTVTSAQKNPTAFYLCASSRDGKNIQYFGAGTRLSVL.

This clone appeared a single time. The rearrangement links TRBV5-5 to TRBJ1-4; no clear D gene. The V gene lost 3 bases and the J gene lost 3 bases, with 12 bases spanning the gap. Germline lookup yields CDR1 SGHKS and CDR2 YYEKEE (reference sequence). The CDR3 spans 15 residues. This CDR3 reads CASSSLGAANEKLFF. The CDR3 nucleotides are TGTGCCAGCAGCTCCCTGGGCGCGGCTAATGAAAAACTGTTTTTT.

This clone was counted between two and nine times. The chain combines TRBV7-2 with TRBJ1-1, with unresolved D. V lost 3 bases, J lost 4 bases, and 9 bases lay in between. In germline, CDR1 is SGHTA, CDR2 FQGNSA. This CDR3 has 13 residues. The DNA for the CDR3 is TGTGCCAGCAGCTTGAAGGCAGGCACTGAAGCTTTCTTT. Translated: CASSLKAGTEAFF.

This sequence joins TRBV4-1 and TRBJ1-6; D may be TRBD1 (6 bases). Germline CDR1 reads MGHRA; CDR2 reads YSYEKL. The ends were cut back, 2 bases at V and 7 bases at J, with 15 bases in the middle. The CDR3 consists of 16 residues. The CDR3 region has the DNA TGCGCCAGCAGCCAATCCCCGACAGGAGGCAATTCACCCCTCCACTTT. Translating gives CASSQSPTGGNSPLHF.

J is TRBJ1-1 and V is TRBV30; TRBD1 matches 7 bases. CDR3 length: 15 amino acids. Germline loops: CDR1 GTSNPN, CDR2 SVGIG (reference sequence). DNA of the CDR3: TGTGGACTCATTCCGGGACAGCTCATGAACACTGAAGCTTTCTTT. Protein: CGLIPGQLMNTEAFF.